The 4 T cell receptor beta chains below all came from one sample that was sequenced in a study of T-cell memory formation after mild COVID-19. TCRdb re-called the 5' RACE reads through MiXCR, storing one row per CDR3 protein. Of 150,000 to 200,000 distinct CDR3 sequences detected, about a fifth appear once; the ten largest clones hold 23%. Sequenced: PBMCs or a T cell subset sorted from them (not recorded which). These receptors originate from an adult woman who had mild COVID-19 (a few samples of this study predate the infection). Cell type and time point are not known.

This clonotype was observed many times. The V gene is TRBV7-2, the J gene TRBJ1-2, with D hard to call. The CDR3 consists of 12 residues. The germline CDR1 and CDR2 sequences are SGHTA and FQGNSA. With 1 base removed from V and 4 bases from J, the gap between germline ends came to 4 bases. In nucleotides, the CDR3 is TGTGCCAGCAGCTTAGGTCTCTATGGCTACACCTTC. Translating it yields CASSLGLYGYTF.

CDR3 sequence (DNA): TGCGCCAGCAGCTGGCGACAACCGAACACTGAAGCTTTCTTT. It encodes CASSWRQPNTEAFF. V gene TRBV5-1 combines with J gene TRBJ1-1; D unresolved. Trimming cost V 3 bases and J 1 base, with 10 bases left between them. CDR1 is SGHRS, CDR2 YFSETQ, per germline. The CDR3 covers 14 residues. The entire variable domain, with the rest obtained from reference TRBV5-1 and TRBJ1-1, is as follows: KAGVTQTPRYLIKTRGQQVTLSCSPISGHRSVSWYQQTPGQGLQFLFEYFSETQRNKGNFPGRFSGRQFSNSRSEMNVSTLELGDSALYLCASSWRQPNTEAFFGQGTRLTVV.

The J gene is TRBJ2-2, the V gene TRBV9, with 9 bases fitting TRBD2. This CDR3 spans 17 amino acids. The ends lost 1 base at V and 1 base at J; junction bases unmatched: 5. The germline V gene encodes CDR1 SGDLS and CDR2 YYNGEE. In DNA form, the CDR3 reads TGTGCCAGCAGCGTATTAGCGGGGGACCTGAACACCGGGGAGCTGTTTTTT. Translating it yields CASSVLAGDLNTGELFF.

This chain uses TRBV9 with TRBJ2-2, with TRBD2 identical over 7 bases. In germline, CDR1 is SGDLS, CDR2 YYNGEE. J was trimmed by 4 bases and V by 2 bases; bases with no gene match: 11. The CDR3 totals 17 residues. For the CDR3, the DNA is TGTGCCAGCAGCGTCCCGAGGACTAGTACGGGCACCGGGGAGCTGTTTTTT. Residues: CASSVPRTSTGTGELFF.